This TCR beta chain emerged from a study of early T cells in non-severe SARS-CoV-2 infection. CDR1 is SEHNR and CDR2 is FQNEAQ in the germline V gene (reference sequence). The CDR3 is made up of 16 amino acids. Trimming removed 5 bases from V and 0 bases from J, with 14 bases in between. Ten or more counts support this clonotype. Using its own MiXCR run on the 5' RACE reads, TCRdb lists one record per CDR3 protein. The sample shows roughly 50,000 distinct CDR3 sequences, roughly 8% of them seen only once. This TCR was sampled from an adult who was a healthcare worker with PCR-confirmed SARS-CoV-2 infection or an uninfected control (not recorded which). The gene calls are TRBV7-9 and TRBJ1-3; possibly TRBD1 for D (5 bases). Sequenced here: whole blood, sampled at baseline. CDR3 protein: CASSSGTLHSGNTIYF. CDR3 nucleotides: TGTGCCAGCAGCAGTGGGACGCTCCACTCTGGAAACACCATATATTTT.